Sequencing of this TCR beta chain was carried out in a study of blood T cell repertoires in COVID-19. Turning to the study itself: The study drew acute and convalescent COVID-19 samples from the United States, Italy and Spain. PBMCs, B-cell-depleted T cells, or T cells provided the cDNA or gDNA that made up the material.

Original methodology: Estimated nucleated cell counts came from reference gene primer amplification. The assay was immunoSEQ multiplex PCR, and TCRdb's table has in-frame clones only and misses some. V, J and clone size are taken as reported in that table, and D and trimming were inferred from the DNA itself. Here the sample spans 250,000 to 400,000 clones, about nine tenths being singletons. Seattle-derived patients entered the study during active infection and were followed longitudinally. Per the germline V gene, CDR1 is MNHEY and CDR2 is SMNVEV (reference sequence). The CDR3 runs 15 residues. The ends lost 4 bases at V and 5 bases at J; junction bases unmatched: 11.

The specimen sequenced was peripheral blood. The V gene is TRBV27, the J gene TRBJ2-7; 7 bases agree with TRBD1. The receptor was isolated from a woman in her thirties with COVID-19, enrolled during active disease. The CDR3 region is CASSSILQGYHEQYF. The CDR3 region has the DNA TGTGCCAGCAGTTCTATATTACAGGGGTATCACGAGCAGTACTTC.